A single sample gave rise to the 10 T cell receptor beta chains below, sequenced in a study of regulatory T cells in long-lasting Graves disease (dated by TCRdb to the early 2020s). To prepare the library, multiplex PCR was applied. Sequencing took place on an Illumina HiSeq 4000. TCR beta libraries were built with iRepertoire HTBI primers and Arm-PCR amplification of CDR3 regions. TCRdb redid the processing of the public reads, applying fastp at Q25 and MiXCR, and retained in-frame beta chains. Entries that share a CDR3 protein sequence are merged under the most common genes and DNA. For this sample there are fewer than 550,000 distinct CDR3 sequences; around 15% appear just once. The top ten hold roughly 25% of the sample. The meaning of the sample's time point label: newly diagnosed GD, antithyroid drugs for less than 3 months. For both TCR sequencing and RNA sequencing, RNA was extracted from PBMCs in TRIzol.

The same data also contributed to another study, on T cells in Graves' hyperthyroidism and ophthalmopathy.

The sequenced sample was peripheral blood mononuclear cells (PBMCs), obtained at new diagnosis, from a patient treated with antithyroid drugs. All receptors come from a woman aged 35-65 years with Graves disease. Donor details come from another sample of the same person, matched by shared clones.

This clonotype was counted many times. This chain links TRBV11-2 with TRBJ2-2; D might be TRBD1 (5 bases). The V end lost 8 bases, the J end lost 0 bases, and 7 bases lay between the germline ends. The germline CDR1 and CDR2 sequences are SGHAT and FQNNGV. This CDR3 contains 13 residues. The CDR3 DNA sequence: TGTGCCAGCGGGGCAACGAACACCGGGGAGCTGTTTTTT. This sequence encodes CASGATNTGELFF. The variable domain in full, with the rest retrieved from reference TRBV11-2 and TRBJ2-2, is EAGVAQSPRYKIIEKRQSVAFWCNPISGHATLYWYQQILGQGPKLLIQFQNNGVVDDSQLPKDRFSAERLKGVDSTLKIQPAKLEDSAVYLCASGATNTGELFFGEGSRLTVL.

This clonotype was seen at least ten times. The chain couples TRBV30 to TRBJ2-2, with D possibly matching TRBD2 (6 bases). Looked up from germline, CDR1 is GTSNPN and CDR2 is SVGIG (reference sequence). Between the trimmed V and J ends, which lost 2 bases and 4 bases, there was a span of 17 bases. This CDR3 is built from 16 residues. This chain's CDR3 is CAWSQPPGLPTGELFF. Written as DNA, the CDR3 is TGTGCCTGGAGTCAACCTCCGGGACTTCCCACCGGGGAGCTGTTTTTT.

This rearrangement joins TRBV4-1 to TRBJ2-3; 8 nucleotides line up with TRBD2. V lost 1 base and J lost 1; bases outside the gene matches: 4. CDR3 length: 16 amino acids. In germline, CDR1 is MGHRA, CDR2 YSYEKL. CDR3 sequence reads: CASSQVVRGGTDTQYF. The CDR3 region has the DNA TGCGCCAGCAGCCAAGTGGTGCGGGGGGGCACAGATACGCAGTATTTT.

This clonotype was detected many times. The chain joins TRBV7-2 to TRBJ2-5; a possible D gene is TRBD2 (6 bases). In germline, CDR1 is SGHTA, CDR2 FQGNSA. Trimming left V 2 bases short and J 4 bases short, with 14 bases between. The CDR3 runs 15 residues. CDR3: CASSLWSGSGETQYF. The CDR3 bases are TGTGCCAGCAGCTTATGGTCTGGTAGCGGAGAGACCCAGTACTTC.

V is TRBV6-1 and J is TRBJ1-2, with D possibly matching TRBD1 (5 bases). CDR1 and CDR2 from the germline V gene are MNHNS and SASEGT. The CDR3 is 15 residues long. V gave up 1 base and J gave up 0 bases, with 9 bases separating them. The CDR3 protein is CASSEEWGTNYGYTF. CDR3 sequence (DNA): TGTGCCAGCAGTGAAGAGTGGGGCACTAACTATGGCTACACCTTC.

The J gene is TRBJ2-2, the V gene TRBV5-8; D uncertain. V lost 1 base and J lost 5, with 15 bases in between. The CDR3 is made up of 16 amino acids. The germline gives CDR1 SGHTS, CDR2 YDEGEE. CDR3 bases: TGTGCCAGCAGCTTGTTAGGGTCGGGCAGAACCGGGGAGCTGTTTTTT. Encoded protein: CASSLLGSGRTGELFF. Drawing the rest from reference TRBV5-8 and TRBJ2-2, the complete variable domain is EAGVTQSPTHLIKTRGQQATLRCSPISGHTSVYWYQQALGLGLQFLLWYDEGEERNRGNFPPRFSGRQFPNYSSELNVNALELEDSALYLCASSLLGSGRTGELFFGEGSRLTVL.

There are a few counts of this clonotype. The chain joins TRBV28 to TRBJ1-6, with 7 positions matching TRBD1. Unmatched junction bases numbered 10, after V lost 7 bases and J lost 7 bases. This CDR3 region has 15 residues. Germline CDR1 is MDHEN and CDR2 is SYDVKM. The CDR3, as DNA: TGTGCCAGCACCACGCAGGGGGGTGGGAATTCACCCCTCCACTTT. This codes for CASTTQGGGNSPLHF.

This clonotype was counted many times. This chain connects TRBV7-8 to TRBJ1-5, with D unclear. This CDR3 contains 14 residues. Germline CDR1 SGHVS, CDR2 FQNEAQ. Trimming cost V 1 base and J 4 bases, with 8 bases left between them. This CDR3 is CASSLVGKNQPQHF. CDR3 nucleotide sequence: TGTGCCAGCAGCTTAGTAGGGAAGAATCAGCCCCAGCATTTT. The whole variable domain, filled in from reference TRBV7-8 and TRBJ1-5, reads GAGVSQSPRYKVAKRGQDVALRCDPISGHVSLFWYQQALGQGPEFLTYFQNEAQLDKSGLPSDRFFAERPEGSVSTLKIQRTQQEDSAVYLCASSLVGKNQPQHFGDGTRLSIL.

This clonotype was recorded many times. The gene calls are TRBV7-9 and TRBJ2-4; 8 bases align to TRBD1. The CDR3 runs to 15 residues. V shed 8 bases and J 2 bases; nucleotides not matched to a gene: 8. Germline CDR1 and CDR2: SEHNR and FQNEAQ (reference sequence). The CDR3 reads CASSPTGGTKNIQYF. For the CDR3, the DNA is TGTGCCAGCTCACCAACAGGGGGGACCAAAAACATTCAGTACTTC.

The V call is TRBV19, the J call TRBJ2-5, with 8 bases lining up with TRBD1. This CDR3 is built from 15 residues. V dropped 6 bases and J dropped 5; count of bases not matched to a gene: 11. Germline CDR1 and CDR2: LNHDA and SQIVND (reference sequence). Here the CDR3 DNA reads TGTGCCAGTAGAGTTACAGGGGGAAACTTGGAGACCCAGTACTTC. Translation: CASRVTGGNLETQYF.